The 26 T cell receptor beta chains reported below all come from one sample, sequenced in a study of CXCR3 chemokines and chemotherapy response in bladder cancer. TCRdb independently ran MiXCR on the PCR reads; one entry per CDR3 protein. This table has almost 450 distinct CDR3 sequences, 8.5% to 10% appearing once. Sampling was performed from a patient whose treatment included neoadjuvant chemotherapy. Every receptor here comes from a human donor with bladder cancer that did not respond to neoadjuvant chemotherapy.

This clonotype rates as large (0.1 to 1%). This chain joins TRBV10-3 and TRBJ1-5; weak D call: TRBD1 (5 bases). The CDR3 spans 14 residues. The germline V gene encodes CDR1 ENHRY and CDR2 SYGVKD. The germline V and J ends were trimmed by 4 bases and 6 bases, with 13 bases remaining between them. CDR3 residues: CAISGAGRGQPQHF. The CDR3 nucleotides read TGTGCCATCAGTGGCGCAGGGAGGGGTCAGCCCCAGCATTTT.

This clonotype is categorized as large. The chain has TRBV19 and TRBJ2-7; D is unresolved. Germline V lookup: CDR1 LNHDA, CDR2 SQIVND (reference sequence). The V end was cut by 5 bases, the J end by 6 bases, with 14 bases between. CDR3 size: 13 residues. The DNA for the CDR3 is TGTGCCAGTAGTGACGGACCTCGGGTCGAGCAGTACTTC. It codes for CASSDGPRVEQYF.

Sample share makes this clonotype hyperexpanded. The chain couples TRBV7-2 to TRBJ2-3; D gene unclear. The CDR3 length is 14 residues. Germline V gives CDR1 SGHTA, CDR2 FQGNSA. V gave up 5 bases and J gave up 2 bases, with 11 bases separating them. Here the CDR3 DNA reads TGTGCCAGCAGCGCACGCCCCGCCACAGATACGCAGTATTTT. It codes for CASSARPATDTQYF.

This clonotype is large (0.1 to 1%) by share. The chain joins TRBV5-3 to TRBJ1-4; the D gene is possibly TRBD1 (5 bases). TRBV5-3 is annotated as an ORF whose role is uncertain. The CDR3 covers 16 residues. Deletions cut 7 bases from V and 10 bases from J, with 26 bases between. CDR3: CARSPDPRVPQGKLFF. The CDR3 nucleotides read TGTGCCAGATCCCCTGACCCTCGGGTTCCTCAGGGAAAACTGTTTTTT.

This clonotype is medium-sized by share. The CDR3 nucleotides are TGTGCCTGGTTTCTCAACTCCTACAATGAGCAGTTCTTC. The encoded protein is CAWFLNSYNEQFF. The chain carries TRBV30 and TRBJ2-1; no definite D call. Germline V gene sequence: CDR1 GTSNPN, CDR2 SVGIG (reference sequence). The CDR3 is 13 residues long. Trimming took 5 bases from V and 0 from J, leaving 8 bases between them.

In its sample, this clonotype ranks as large. The V call is TRBV18, the J call TRBJ1-4; D is ambiguous. The length of the CDR3 is 16 residues. V was pared by 3 bases and J by 6 bases, with 17 bases between. CDR1 is KGHSH, CDR2 LQKENI, per germline. CDR3 sequence: CASSPLALNGDEKLFF. DNA of the CDR3: TGTGCCAGCTCACCTCTTGCATTAAATGGCGATGAAAAACTGTTTTTT.

This clonotype qualifies as large. The chain is built from TRBV7-2 and TRBJ1-1; D is perhaps TRBD1 (5 bases). The CDR3 has 15 amino acids. Germline V gene lookup returns CDR1 SGHTA and CDR2 FQGNSA. V was cut by 8 bases and J by 3 bases, with 19 bases left in between. CDR3 coding DNA: TGTGCCAGCGGACTTGGTAGCCAGGGTCACACTGAAGCTTTCTTT. It specifies CASGLGSQGHTEAFF.

This clonotype was counted at least ten times. V is TRBV11-2 and J is TRBJ2-5, with 8 bases aligning to TRBD1. The V and J ends lost 0 bases and 4 bases, in that order; junction bases with no gene match: 4. This CDR3 spans 15 amino acids. CDR1 and CDR2 from the germline V gene are SGHAT and FQNNGV. This CDR3 reads CASSLDGQGRETQYF. The CDR3 bases are TGTGCCAGCAGCTTAGATGGACAGGGAAGAGAGACCCAGTACTTC.

This clonotype is medium-sized within its sample. The chain combines TRBV18 with TRBJ1-3; 8 nucleotides align to TRBD1. CDR1 is KGHSH, CDR2 LQKENI, per germline. J lost 3 bases, V lost 4 bases, and 8 bases had no gene match. The CDR3 contains 16 residues. The CDR3 DNA sequence: TGTGCCAGCTCACACATTCTGGACAGGGTTGGAAACACCATATATTTT. Encoded protein: CASSHILDRVGNTIYF.

By proportion, this clonotype is medium-sized (0.01 to 0.1%). The CDR3 here is CASGINTGEDEQFF. Here the CDR3 DNA reads TGTGCCAGCGGTATAAATACAGGGGAGGATGAGCAGTTCTTC. J is TRBJ2-1 and V is TRBV12-3 or TRBV12-4, with a weak D call TRBD1 (7 bases). Trimming left V 8 bases short and J 8 bases short, with 19 bases between. The CDR3 loop spans 14 amino acids.

Many counts were recorded for this clonotype. The chain couples TRBV20-1 to TRBJ2-2; possibly TRBD2 for D (5 bases). V was trimmed by 6 bases and J by 6 bases, leaving 11 bases between them. CDR1 and CDR2 from the germline V gene are DFQATT and SNEGSKA (reference sequence). This CDR3 has 12 residues. CDR3 residues: CSANRGSGELFF. CDR3 sequence (DNA): TGCAGTGCAAACCGAGGGTCCGGGGAGCTGTTTTTT.

By its share, this clonotype is large. The V and J genes are TRBV7-2 and TRBJ2-1; 8 nucleotides agree with TRBD2. The CDR3 is 16 amino acids. Trimming cost V 4 bases and J 1 base; bases outside gene matches: 6. The V gene's germline CDR1 is SGHTA and CDR2 FQGNSA. The CDR3 coding sequence is TGTGCCAGCAGCTCGAGCGGGGGATCGTCCTACAATGAGCAGTTCTTC. Protein product: CASSSSGGSSYNEQFF. The whole variable domain, remainder taken from reference TRBV7-2 and TRBJ2-1, is GAGVSQSPSNKVTEKGKDVELRCDPISGHTALYWYRQSLGQGLEFLIYFQGNSAPDKSGLPSDRFSAERTGGSVSTLTIQRTQQEDSAVYLCASSSSGGSSYNEQFFGPGTRLTVL.

In DNA form, the CDR3 reads TGTGCCAGCAGTTGGTATAGAAACACCGGGGAGCTGTTTTTT. Translated, it gives CASSWYRNTGELFF. V gene TRBV28 combines with J gene TRBJ2-2; D ambiguous. Germline assignment: CDR1 MDHEN and CDR2 SYDVKM. The CDR3 covers 14 residues. V lost 4 bases and J lost 2, with 8 bases in between.

Relative to its sample, this clonotype is hyperexpanded. The chain has TRBV6-2 or TRBV6-3 and TRBJ1-2, with D possibly being TRBD1 (6 bases). Germline loops: CDR1 MNHEY, CDR2 SVGEGT. V gave up 5 bases and J gave up 5 bases, with 9 bases separating them. This CDR3 has 12 amino acids. CDR3 region: CASSPQGYGYTF. The CDR3 DNA reads as TGTGCCAGCAGTCCACAGGGATATGGCTACACCTTC.

In its sample, this clonotype is large. The J gene is TRBJ2-5, the V gene TRBV7-2, with 10 bases aligning to TRBD2. The CDR3 loop spans 15 amino acids. V gave up 3 bases and J gave up 7 bases; unmatched junction bases: 8. CDR1 and CDR2 (germline): SGHTA, FQGNSA. The CDR3 DNA sequence: TGTGCCAGCAGCTTGAGTAGCGGGGGGTCGGGGACCCAGTACTTC. Translating it yields CASSLSSGGSGTQYF.

In this sample, this clonotype is hyperexpanded. The V and J genes are TRBV18 and TRBJ1-1, with D possibly TRBD1 on 5 matching bases. Deletions cut 5 bases from V and 2 bases from J, with 18 bases between. This CDR3 region has 16 residues. Per the germline V gene, CDR1 is KGHSH and CDR2 is LQKENI. As DNA, the CDR3 is TGTGCCAGCTCAGCTCTTCCTCAGGACACCAACACTGAAGCTTTCTTT. This codes for CASSALPQDTNTEAFF.

This clonotype is large within its sample. V and J are TRBV19 and TRBJ1-5, with a possible D match to TRBD1 (6 bases). V was clipped by 9 bases and J by 2 bases, with 20 bases between them. Germline-derived CDR1 and CDR2 are LNHDA and SQIVND (reference sequence). CDR3 size: 16 residues. The CDR3 loop reads CASKKRQDLGNQPQHF. CDR3 nucleotide sequence: TGTGCCAGCAAAAAAAGACAGGATTTGGGCAATCAGCCCCAGCATTTT.

By sample fraction, this clonotype is medium-sized. The chain couples TRBV15 to TRBJ2-3, with D unresolved. Germline values: CDR1 LNHNV, CDR2 YYDKDF (reference sequence). This CDR3 contains 13 residues. V lost 6 bases to trimming and J lost 0 bases, with 7 bases between them. The CDR3 bases are TGTGCCACCAGTCGTGCTAGCACAGATACGCAGTATTTT. Translated: CATSRASTDTQYF.

In its sample, this clonotype was seen many times. The chain links TRBV11-2 to TRBJ2-5; 12 bases are a match to TRBD2. V lost 3 bases and J lost 4; bases outside the gene matches: 0. Per germline, CDR1 SGHAT and CDR2 FQNNGV. The length of the CDR3 is 14 residues. The CDR3 nucleotides are TGTGCCAGCAGCTTGGGACTAGCGGGAGAGACCCAGTACTTC. Its translation is CASSLGLAGETQYF.

Relative to its sample, this clonotype is large (0.1 to 1%). The gene calls are TRBV30 and TRBJ1-6; D uncertain. Trimming took 2 bases from V and 0 from J, leaving 17 bases between them. CDR1 GTSNPN and CDR2 SVGIG come from the germline V gene (reference sequence). There are 18 residues in the CDR3. The CDR3, as DNA: TGTGCCTGGAGTAAAGAGGTGGGGTTCGGCTCCTATAATTCACCCCTCCACTTT. Amino acids: CAWSKEVGFGSYNSPLHF. Filled out from reference TRBV30 and TRBJ1-6, the complete variable domain reads SQTIHQWPATLVQPVGSPLSLECTVEGTSNPNLYWYRQAAGRGLQLLFYSVGIGQISSEVPQNLSASRPQDRQFILSSKKLLLSDSGFYLCAWSKEVGFGSYNSPLHFGNGTRLTVT.

This clonotype has at least ten counts. The CDR3 region is CASSFRTNTGELFF. The CDR3, as DNA: TGTGCCAGCAGCTTTCGGACGAACACCGGGGAGCTGTTTTTT. The rearrangement links TRBV7-9 to TRBJ2-2; D is uncertain. The CDR3 is 14 amino acids. V was pared by 3 bases and J by 0 bases, with 5 bases between. Germline V gene data show CDR1 as SEHNR and CDR2 as FQNEAQ (reference sequence). Full variable domain (outside the CDR3, taken from reference TRBV7-9 and TRBJ2-2): DTGVSQNPRHKITKRGQNVTFRCDPISEHNRLYWYRQTLGQGPEFLTYFQNEAQLEKSRLLSDRFSAERPKGSFSTLEIQRTEQGDSAMYLCASSFRTNTGELFFGEGSRLTVL.

By share, this clonotype counts as large. V gene TRBV18 combines with J gene TRBJ2-1; D not certain. Germline loops: CDR1 KGHSH, CDR2 LQKENI. V was pared by 3 bases and J by 2 bases, with 17 bases between. The CDR3 totals 17 residues. CDR3 in DNA: TGTGCCAGCTCACCCCTTCATAGCAAACGGGCCTACAATGAGCAGTTCTTC. Protein: CASSPLHSKRAYNEQFF. The full variable domain, rest sourced from reference TRBV18 and TRBJ2-1, is NAGVMQNPRHLVRRRGQEARLRCSPMKGHSHVYWYRQLPEEGLKFMVYLQKENIIDESGMPKERFSAEFPKEGPSILRIQQVVRGDSAAYFCASSPLHSKRAYNEQFFGPGTRLTVL.

This clonotype is labeled medium-sized. The chain recombines TRBV7-9 with TRBJ1-3; D ambiguous. CDR1 and CDR2 from the germline V gene are SEHNR and FQNEAQ (reference sequence). Trimming removed 3 bases from V and 4 bases from J, with 13 bases in between. CDR3 length equals 15 residues. CDR3 in DNA: TGTGCCAGCAGCTTCGAAGGAAGGCGGGGAAACACCATATATTTT. Its protein product is CASSFEGRRGNTIYF.

In this sample, this clonotype is large (0.1 to 1%). The CDR3 region is CASKIRETQYF. The CDR3 nucleotides are TGTGCCAGCAAGATTCGGGAGACCCAGTACTTC. The chain is built from TRBV6-1 and TRBJ2-5, with no clear D. Germline CDR1 and CDR2: MNHNS and SASEGT. V was pared by 7 bases and J by 5 bases, with 8 bases between. The CDR3 is 11 amino acids.

Of note for this clonotype: One base separates it from a far larger clone, so it is likely a read error. The chain is built from TRBV7-2 and TRBJ2-7; 7 bases line up with TRBD1. This CDR3 contains 13 residues. The junction had 6 bases not matched to a gene; V was cut back by 3 bases and J by 7 bases. Germline CDR1 and CDR2: SGHTA and FQGNSA. CDR3 sequence (DNA): TGTGCCAGCAGCTTGACAGGGATCAATGAGCAGTACTTC. It codes for CASSLTGINEQYF.

This clonotype is large (0.1 to 1%) within its sample. The gene calls are TRBV9 and TRBJ2-3, with 13 positions matching TRBD2. V lost 3 bases and J lost 0; bases outside the gene matches: 7. Germline CDR1 SGDLS, CDR2 YYNGEE. The CDR3 consists of 18 residues. The CDR3 nucleotides are TGTGCCAGCAGCGCGGGACTAGCGGGACTCCTGAGCACAGATACGCAGTATTTT. This encodes CASSAGLAGLLSTDTQYF.